What follows are 22 T cell receptor beta chains derived from one specimen sequenced in a study of T cell responses to AZD1222 COVID-19 vaccine. The repertoire was sequenced with immunoSEQ multiplex PCR; TCRdb's copy has only in-frame clones and lacks some. This repertoire shows about 42,000 clones, about nine tenths found once; its top ten account for roughly 25%. Source: peripheral blood, taken 28 days after the second AZD1222 dose. The receptors were sampled from an adult who received the AZD1222 COVID-19 vaccine.

The V and J genes are TRBV3-1 (or the pseudogene TRBV3-2) and TRBJ1-1; the match to TRBD1 covers 7 bases. The germline CDR1 and CDR2 sequences are LGHDT and YNNKEL (reference sequence). V was pared by 2 bases and J by 3 bases, with 6 bases of the junction left unmatched. The CDR3 has 15 amino acids. CDR3 sequence reads: CASSQTGAGDTEAFF. CDR3 DNA sequence: TGTGCCAGCAGCCAAACAGGGGCCGGGGACACTGAAGCTTTCTTT.

The V gene is TRBV19, the J gene TRBJ1-2; D gene ambiguous. This CDR3 spans 13 amino acids. Trimming pared 3 bases from V and 3 bases from J, leaving 8 bases between. Per germline, CDR1 LNHDA and CDR2 SQIVND (reference sequence). The CDR3 spells CASSMRGYYGYTF. As DNA, the CDR3 is TGTGCCAGTAGTATGCGGGGATACTATGGCTACACCTTC. The complete variable domain, with remaining parts taken from reference TRBV19 and TRBJ1-2, reads DGGITQSPKYLFRKEGQNVTLSCEQNLNHDAMYWYRQDPGQGLRLIYYSQIVNDFQKGDIAEGYSVSREKKESFPLTVTSAQKNPTAFYLCASSMRGYYGYTFGSGTRLTVV.

This sequence joins TRBV7-2 and TRBJ2-5; D gene uncertain. The CDR3 loop spans 13 amino acids. Germline CDR1 reads SGHTA; CDR2 reads FQGNSA. Deletions cut 3 bases from V and 0 bases from J, with 5 bases between. This CDR3 reads CASSFGYQETQYF. DNA of the CDR3: TGTGCCAGCAGCTTCGGGTACCAAGAGACCCAGTACTTC.

The chain recombines TRBV7-3 with TRBJ2-7, with unresolved D. Germline-derived CDR1 and CDR2 are SGHTA and FQGTGA. The CDR3 runs 13 residues. Trimming took 0 bases from V and 5 from J, leaving 8 bases between them. CDR3 nucleotide sequence: TGTGCCAGCAGCTTAACCGGTATCAACGAGCAGTACTTC. Encoded protein: CASSLTGINEQYF.

This chain uses TRBV9 with TRBJ2-7; D may be TRBD2 (6 bases). The CDR3 consists of 14 residues. The V gene lost 0 bases and the J gene lost 7 bases, with 14 bases spanning the gap. Per germline, CDR1 SGDLS and CDR2 YYNGEE. CDR3 protein: CASSVVGSGGEQYF. CDR3 coding DNA: TGTGCCAGCAGCGTAGTGGGCTCCGGGGGAGAGCAGTACTTC.

This clone was counted a few times. The J gene is TRBJ1-2, the V gene TRBV5-6, with 8 bases aligning to TRBD1. The germline CDR1 and CDR2 sequences are SGHDT and YYEEEE. The CDR3 loop spans 12 amino acids. After removal of 5 bases from V and 5 bases from J, the junction contained 2 bases not matched to a gene. As DNA, the CDR3 is TGTGCCAGCAGACAGGGGGGATATGGCTACACCTTC. Amino acid sequence: CASRQGGYGYTF.

This sequence joins TRBV6-5 and TRBJ2-7; the D gene is possibly TRBD1 (6 bases). In germline, CDR1 is MNHEY, CDR2 SVGAGI. The CDR3 length is 13 residues. Trimming pared 8 bases from V and 0 bases from J, leaving 11 bases between. CDR3 bases: TGTGCCAGCGTACAGGGATCCTCCTACGAGCAGTACTTC. As protein: CASVQGSSYEQYF.

The chain joins TRBV7-9 to TRBJ2-7; D possibly matches TRBD1 or TRBD2 (5 bases each). The germline V gene has CDR1 SEHNR and CDR2 FQNEAQ (reference sequence). The ends were cut back, 5 bases at V and 3 bases at J, with 8 bases in the middle. This CDR3 is 12 amino acids long. In nucleotides, the CDR3 is TGTGCCAGCAGCAGAGGGGTCTACGAGCAGTACTTC. Translated: CASSRGVYEQYF.

The chain joins TRBV6-5 to TRBJ1-1; 7 bases map to TRBD1. The CDR3 contains 14 residues. Germline V CDR1 and CDR2: MNHEY, SVGAGI. With 5 bases clipped from V and 1 base from J, the junction kept 4 bases outside the gene matches. DNA of the CDR3: TGTGCCAGCAGTACCCGGACAGGGAACACTGAAGCTTTCTTT. It encodes CASSTRTGNTEAFF.

The rearrangement uses TRBV10-3 and TRBJ2-1; 11 positions match TRBD2. The junction had 10 bases not matched to a gene; V was cut back by 8 bases and J by 7 bases. CDR1 is ENHRY, CDR2 SYGVKD, per germline. The CDR3 spans 15 residues. The CDR3 spells CAIAPPSGGPNEQFF. CDR3 coding DNA: TGTGCCATCGCCCCCCCTAGCGGGGGGCCTAATGAGCAGTTCTTC.

The chain employs TRBV25-1 and TRBJ2-6; D ambiguous. Germline V lookup: CDR1 MGHDK, CDR2 SYGVNS. V gave up 4 bases and J gave up 0 bases, with 10 bases separating them. This CDR3 region has 16 residues. CDR3 residues: CASSALAYSGANVLTF. CDR3 DNA sequence: TGTGCCAGCAGTGCCCTTGCTTACTCTGGGGCCAACGTCCTGACTTTC.

V and J are TRBV6-5 and TRBJ2-7, with a tentative D call TRBD2 (5 bases). CDR1 is MNHEY, CDR2 SVGAGI, per germline. The germline V and J ends were trimmed by 5 bases and 0 bases, with 11 bases remaining between them. The CDR3 totals 14 residues. This CDR3 reads CASSRDYSSYEQYF. CDR3 DNA: TGTGCCAGCAGTCGGGATTACTCCTCCTACGAGCAGTACTTC.

The V call is TRBV3-1 (or the pseudogene TRBV3-2), the J call TRBJ1-2, with D tentatively TRBD1 (6 bases). In germline, CDR1 is LGHDT, CDR2 YNNKEL (reference sequence). Deletions cut 9 bases from V and 5 bases from J, with 10 bases between. CDR3 length: 11 residues. The CDR3, as DNA: TGTGCCAGTAGTACAGGGTATGGCTACACCTTC. Translation: CASSTGYGYTF.

This clone occurred a few times. The chain has TRBV6-6 and TRBJ2-2; D not certain. The CDR3 spans 19 residues. Trimming took off 6 bases at V and 1 base at J, with 24 bases between the two ends. The germline V gene encodes CDR1 MNHNY and CDR2 SVGAGI (reference sequence). CDR3 amino acids: CASSLRSPSDVLNTGELFF. CDR3 DNA: TGTGCCAGCAGCTTACGATCGCCCTCGGATGTTTTGAACACCGGGGAGCTGTTTTTT.

This clone occurred once. This chain connects TRBV4-3 to TRBJ1-2; D call uncertain. From germline, CDR1 is LGHNA and CDR2 YSLEER. The CDR3 runs to 15 residues. The ends were cut back, 0 bases at V and 4 bases at J, with 12 bases in the middle. As DNA, the CDR3 is TGCGCCAGCAGCCAAGACATTGGCAGTACCTATGGCTACACCTTC. It codes for CASSQDIGSTYGYTF.

J is TRBJ2-3 and V is TRBV3-1 (or the pseudogene TRBV3-2); D is undetermined. Trimming shortened V by 3 bases and J by 4 bases, and 20 bases separated the two germline ends. CDR3 size: 17 residues. Germline assignment: CDR1 LGHDT and CDR2 YNNKEL (reference sequence). The CDR3 DNA reads TGTGCCAGCAGCCATCGGGCTTCAACGGGTTTCCCAGATACGCAGTATTTT. Translating it yields CASSHRASTGFPDTQYF.

The chain links TRBV11-2 to TRBJ2-1, with 8 bases lining up with TRBD2. Trimming removed 7 bases from V and 4 bases from J; junction bases left unmatched: 9. Germline V CDR1 and CDR2: SGHAT, FQNNGV. The CDR3 length is 15 residues. CDR3 in DNA: TGTGCCAGCACCCCCACGCGGGAGGTATACAATGAGCAGTTCTTC. Protein sequence: CASTPTREVYNEQFF.

The V call is TRBV15, the J call TRBJ1-5; 7 bases are a match to TRBD1. V was pared by 1 base and J by 6 bases, with 6 bases of the junction left unmatched. The CDR3 is 15 residues long. CDR1 LNHNV and CDR2 YYDKDF come from the germline V gene (reference sequence). CDR3 residues: CATSRVLTGLQPQHF. The CDR3 DNA follows: TGTGCCACCAGCAGAGTACTGACAGGGCTTCAGCCCCAGCATTTT.

This clone was found once. The chain recombines TRBV7-2 with TRBJ2-3; D not certain. Trimming took off 1 base at V and 0 bases at J, with 5 bases between the two ends. Germline values: CDR1 SGHTA, CDR2 FQGNSA. The CDR3 length is 14 residues. DNA for the CDR3: TGTGCCAGCAGCTTAGTTTCCAGCACAGATACGCAGTATTTT. Amino acids: CASSLVSSTDTQYF.

Here the CDR3 DNA reads TGCAGCGTCGGTTCCTCAGATACGCAGTATTTT. This translates into CSVGSSDTQYF. The chain joins TRBV29-1 to TRBJ2-3, with D hard to call. V was clipped by 6 bases and J by 4 bases, with 8 bases between them. Looked up from germline, CDR1 is SQVTM and CDR2 is ANQGSEA. The CDR3 runs to 11 residues.

The V call is TRBV28, the J call TRBJ1-4; 7 bases line up with TRBD1. The CDR3 contains 15 residues. V was clipped by 4 bases and J by 5 bases; unmatched bases: 7. CDR1 MDHEN and CDR2 SYDVKM come from the germline V gene. CDR3 in amino acids: CASSSRQGWNEKLFF. CDR3 sequence (DNA): TGTGCCAGCAGTTCTCGACAGGGATGGAATGAAAAACTGTTTTTT.

The rearrangement uses TRBV4-3 and TRBJ1-2; no definite D call. Looked up from germline, CDR1 is LGHNA and CDR2 is YSLEER. The V and J ends lost 2 bases and 1 base respectively, with 2 bases between them. CDR3 size: 12 residues. The CDR3 region has the DNA TGCGCCAGCAGCCAAAATAACTATGGCTACACCTTC. It is translated as CASSQNNYGYTF.